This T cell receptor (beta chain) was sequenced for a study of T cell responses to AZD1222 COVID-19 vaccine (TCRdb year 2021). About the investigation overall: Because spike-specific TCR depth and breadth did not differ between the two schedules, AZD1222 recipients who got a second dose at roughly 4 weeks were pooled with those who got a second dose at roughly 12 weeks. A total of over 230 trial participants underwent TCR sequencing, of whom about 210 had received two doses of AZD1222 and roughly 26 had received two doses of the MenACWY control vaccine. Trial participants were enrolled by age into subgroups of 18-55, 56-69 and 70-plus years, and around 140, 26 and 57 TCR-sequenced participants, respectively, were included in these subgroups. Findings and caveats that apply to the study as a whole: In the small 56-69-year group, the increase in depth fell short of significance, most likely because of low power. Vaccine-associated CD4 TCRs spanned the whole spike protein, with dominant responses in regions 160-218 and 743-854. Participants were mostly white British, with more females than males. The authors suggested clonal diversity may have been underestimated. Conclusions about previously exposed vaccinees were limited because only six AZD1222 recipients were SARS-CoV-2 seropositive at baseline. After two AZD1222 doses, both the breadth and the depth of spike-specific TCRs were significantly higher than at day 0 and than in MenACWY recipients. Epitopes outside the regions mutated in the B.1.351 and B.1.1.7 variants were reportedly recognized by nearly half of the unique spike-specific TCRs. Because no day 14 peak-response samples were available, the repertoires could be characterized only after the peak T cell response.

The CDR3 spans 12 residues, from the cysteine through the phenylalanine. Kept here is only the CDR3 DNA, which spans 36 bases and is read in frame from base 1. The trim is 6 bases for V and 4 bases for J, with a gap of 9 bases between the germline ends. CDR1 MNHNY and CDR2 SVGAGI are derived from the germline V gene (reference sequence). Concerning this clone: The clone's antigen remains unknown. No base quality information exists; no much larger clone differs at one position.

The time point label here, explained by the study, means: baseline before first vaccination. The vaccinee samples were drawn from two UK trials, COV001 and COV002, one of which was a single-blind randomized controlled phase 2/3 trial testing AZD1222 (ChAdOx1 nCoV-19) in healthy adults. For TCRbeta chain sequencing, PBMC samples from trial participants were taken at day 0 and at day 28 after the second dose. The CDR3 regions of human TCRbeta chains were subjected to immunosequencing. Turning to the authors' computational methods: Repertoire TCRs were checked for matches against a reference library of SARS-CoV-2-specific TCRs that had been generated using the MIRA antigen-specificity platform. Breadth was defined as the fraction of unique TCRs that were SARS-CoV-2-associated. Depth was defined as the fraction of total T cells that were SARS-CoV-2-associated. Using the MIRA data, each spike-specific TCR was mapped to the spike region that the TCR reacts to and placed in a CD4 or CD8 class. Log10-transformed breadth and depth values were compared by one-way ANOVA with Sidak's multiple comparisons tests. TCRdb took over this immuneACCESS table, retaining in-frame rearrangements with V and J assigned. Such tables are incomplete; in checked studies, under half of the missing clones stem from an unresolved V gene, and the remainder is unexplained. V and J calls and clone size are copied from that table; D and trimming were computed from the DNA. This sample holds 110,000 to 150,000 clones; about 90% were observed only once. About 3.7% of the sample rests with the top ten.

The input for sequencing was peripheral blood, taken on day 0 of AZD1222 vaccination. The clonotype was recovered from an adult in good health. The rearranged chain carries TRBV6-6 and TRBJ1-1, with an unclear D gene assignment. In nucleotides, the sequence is TGTGCCAGCAGGAGGGAGAGCACTGAAGCTTTCTTT. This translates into CASRRESTEAFF.